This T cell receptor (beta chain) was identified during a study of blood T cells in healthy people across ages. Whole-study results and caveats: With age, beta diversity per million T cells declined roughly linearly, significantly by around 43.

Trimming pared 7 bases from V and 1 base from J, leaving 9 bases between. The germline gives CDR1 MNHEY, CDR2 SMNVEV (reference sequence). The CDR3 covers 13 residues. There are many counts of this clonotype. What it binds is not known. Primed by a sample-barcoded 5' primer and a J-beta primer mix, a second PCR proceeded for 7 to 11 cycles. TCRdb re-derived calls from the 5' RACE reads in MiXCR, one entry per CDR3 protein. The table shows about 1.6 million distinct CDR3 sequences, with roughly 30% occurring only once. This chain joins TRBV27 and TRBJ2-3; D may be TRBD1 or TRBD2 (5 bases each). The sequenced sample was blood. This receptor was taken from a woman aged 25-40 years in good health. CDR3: CASKRGGTDTQYF. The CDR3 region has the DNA TGTGCCAGCAAACGGGGCGGCACAGATACGCAGTATTTT.